These T cell receptor beta chains were read from a single sample in a study of cytomegalovirus exposure and HLA in healthy donors. Measured with immunoSEQ multiplex PCR; TCRdb has only the in-frame clones, and not every one. Found here are about 180,000 clones, around 75% of them singletons; the top ten hold around 3%. Sequenced material: PBMCs. The receptors here all came from a male donor in good health and CMV-seronegative. The CDR3 runs from the conserved cysteine through the conserved F or W. Each record gives: CDR3 protein, CDR3 DNA, J gene, D gene, V gene, clone size. A D gene is named only where the DNA matches it firmly. Only some rows state a clone size, as once, few, many or a class for expanded clones.

CASRIVAGGTYEQYF TGTGCCAGCAGGATAGTAGCGGGAGGGACCTACGAGCAGTACTTC TRBJ2-7 TRBD2 TRBV6-5 few
CASSRDRNTGELFF TGTGCCAGCAGCCGGGACAGGAACACCGGGGAGCTGTTTTTT TRBJ2-2 TRBD1 TRBV7-8 few
CASSRGGRLGNTIYF TGTGCCAGCAGTCGGGGGGGGAGGCTCGGAAACACCATATATTTT TRBJ1-3 . TRBV6-6 .
CASSPGQSNQPQHF TGTGCCAGTAGCCCGGGACAGAGCAATCAGCCCCAGCATTTT TRBJ1-5 TRBD1 TRBV19 .
CASSPSGAAGGPYEQYF TGTGCCAGCAGCCCGTCAGGCGCAGCGGGAGGCCCCTACGAGCAGTACTTC TRBJ2-7 TRBD2 TRBV7-3 once
CASSVATGGYGYTF TGTGCCAGCAGCGTAGCTACGGGGGGGTATGGCTACACCTTC TRBJ1-2 . TRBV9 .
CATSRSRTAAGQPQHF TGTGCCACCAGCAGATCAAGGACAGCCGCAGGGCAGCCCCAGCATTTT TRBJ1-5 . TRBV15 few
CAWSVNSGNTIYF TGTGCCTGGAGTGTTAACTCTGGAAACACCATATATTTT TRBJ1-3 . TRBV30 .
CASSAGTSFGVNIQYF TGTGCCAGTAGCGCCGGGACTAGCTTTGGGGTAAACATTCAGTACTTC TRBJ2-4 TRBD2 TRBV19 once
CASSVGGTEYYEQYF TGTGCCAGCAGCGTAGGAGGGACAGAGTACTACGAGCAGTACTTC TRBJ2-7 TRBD1 TRBV9 .
CASSVGMDRGHDYQPQHF TGTGCCAGCAGCGTAGGAATGGACAGGGGGCACGATTATCAGCCCCAGCATTTT TRBJ1-5 TRBD1 TRBV9 .
CASSQNRGGYTF TGTGCCAGCAGCCAAAACAGGGGTGGCTACACCTTC TRBJ1-2 TRBD1 TRBV4-2 .
CASSPNSNQPQHF TGTGCCAGCAGCCCAAATAGCAATCAGCCCCAGCATTTT TRBJ1-5 . TRBV7-8 .
CAWSEGAGLDEQYF TGTGCCTGGAGTGAGGGAGCGGGGTTAGACGAGCAGTACTTC TRBJ2-7 TRBD2 TRBV30 .
CASGTNRNQPQHF TGTGCCAGCGGGACAAATCGCAATCAGCCCCAGCATTTT TRBJ1-5 . TRBV2 few
CASSLQAYSNQPQHF TGTGCCAGCAGTTTACAGGCGTATAGCAATCAGCCCCAGCATTTT TRBJ1-5 . TRBV28 .
CATSTPNSKPQHF TGTGCCACCAGCACCCCCAACAGTAAGCCCCAGCATTTT TRBJ1-5 . TRBV15 .
CASSLDETGVFIEQYF TGTGCCAGCAGTTTAGATGAGACAGGGGTTTTCATCGAGCAGTACTTC TRBJ2-7 TRBD1 TRBV28 .
CASSEPRQGRFSPLHF TGTGCCAGCAGTGAACCCAGACAGGGGCGTTTCTCACCCCTCCACTTT TRBJ1-6 TRBD1 TRBV25-1 once
CASSPTLSGNTIYF TGTGCCAGCAGCCCAACTCTCTCTGGAAACACCATATATTTT TRBJ1-3 . TRBV5-4 .
CASSSSGISDQPQHF TGTGCCAGCAGTTCTTCAGGTATTTCGGATCAGCCCCAGCATTTT TRBJ1-5 . TRBV28 .
CASSPTTGGTHQPQHF TGTGCCAGCTCACCAACCACAGGGGGCACCCATCAGCCCCAGCATTTT TRBJ1-5 TRBD1 TRBV18 once
CAWSGQGVPDTQYF TGTGCCTGGAGTGGGCAGGGGGTACCAGATACGCAGTATTTT TRBJ2-3 TRBD1 TRBV30 .
CASSRTAVSTDTQYF TGTGCCAGCAGCAGGACAGCCGTGAGCACAGATACGCAGTATTTT TRBJ2-3 . TRBV13 .
CASSPRQGAGTGELFF TGTGCCAGCAGCCCCCGACAGGGGGCGGGCACCGGGGAGCTGTTTTTT TRBJ2-2 TRBD1 TRBV11-3 .
CASSSTGFSYEQYF TGTGCCAGCAGTTCAACAGGGTTTTCCTACGAGCAGTACTTC TRBJ2-7 . TRBV6-5 .
CASSEGPPGFYEQYF TGTGCCAGCAGCGAGGGGCCTCCCGGGTTCTACGAGCAGTACTTC TRBJ2-7 . TRBV9 few
CAWSGWQGSTEAFF TGTGCCTGGAGTGGTTGGCAGGGGTCCACTGAAGCTTTCTTT TRBJ1-1 . TRBV30 .
CASSGGQGRSNQPQHF TGTGCCAGCAGTGGGGGACAGGGTCGGAGCAATCAGCCCCAGCATTTT TRBJ1-5 TRBD1 TRBV28 .